The clone carrying this T cell receptor beta chain was counted ten times or more. What it binds is not known. Universal primer sites and UMIs were introduced during 5'RACE template-switching synthesis of TCR cDNA. Via MiXCR, TCRdb re-called the 5' RACE reads, giving one row per CDR3 protein. The table shows a few hundred thousand distinct CDR3 sequences, with approximately 8% occurring only once. The data belong to a study of T cells after yellow fever vaccination. Study conclusions and caveats: Post-booster repertoires again held most primary-vaccination clones (roughly 95% CD4, just under 90% CD8). Across the CD4 and CD8 compartments, a small share of clonotypes was present in both.

Trimming at V came to 5 bases and at J to 5 bases, leaving 11 bases not matched to a gene. CDR1 SGHTA and CDR2 FQGNSA come from the germline V gene. CDR3 length equals 15 residues. Sequencing used CD4+ T cells sorted from PBMCs, obtained 5 days after the yellow fever booster vaccination. The source is a man in his late teens or twenties who received the YFV17D yellow fever vaccine. The chain carries TRBV7-2 and TRBJ2-5; the match to TRBD2 covers 7 bases. CDR3 loop: CASSPRRGGRETQYF. DNA of the CDR3: TGTGCCAGCAGCCCCCGGCGCGGGGGAAGGGAGACCCAGTACTTC.